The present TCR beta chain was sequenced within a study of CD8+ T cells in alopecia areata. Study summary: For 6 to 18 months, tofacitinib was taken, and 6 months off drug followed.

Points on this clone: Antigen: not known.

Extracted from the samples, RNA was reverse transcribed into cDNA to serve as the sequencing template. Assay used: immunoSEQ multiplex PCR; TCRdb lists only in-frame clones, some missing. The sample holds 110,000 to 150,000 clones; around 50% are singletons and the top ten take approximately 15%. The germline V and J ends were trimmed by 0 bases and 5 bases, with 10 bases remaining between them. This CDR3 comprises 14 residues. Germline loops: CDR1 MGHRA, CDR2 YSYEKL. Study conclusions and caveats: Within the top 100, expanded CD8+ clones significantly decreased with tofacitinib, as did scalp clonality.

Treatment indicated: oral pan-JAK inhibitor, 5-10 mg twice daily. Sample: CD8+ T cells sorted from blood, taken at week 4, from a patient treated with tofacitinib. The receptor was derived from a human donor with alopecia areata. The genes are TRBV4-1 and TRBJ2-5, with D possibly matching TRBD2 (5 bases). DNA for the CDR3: TGCGCCAGCAGCCAAGATATGAGGGAGGAGACCCAGTACTTC. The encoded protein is CASSQDMREETQYF.